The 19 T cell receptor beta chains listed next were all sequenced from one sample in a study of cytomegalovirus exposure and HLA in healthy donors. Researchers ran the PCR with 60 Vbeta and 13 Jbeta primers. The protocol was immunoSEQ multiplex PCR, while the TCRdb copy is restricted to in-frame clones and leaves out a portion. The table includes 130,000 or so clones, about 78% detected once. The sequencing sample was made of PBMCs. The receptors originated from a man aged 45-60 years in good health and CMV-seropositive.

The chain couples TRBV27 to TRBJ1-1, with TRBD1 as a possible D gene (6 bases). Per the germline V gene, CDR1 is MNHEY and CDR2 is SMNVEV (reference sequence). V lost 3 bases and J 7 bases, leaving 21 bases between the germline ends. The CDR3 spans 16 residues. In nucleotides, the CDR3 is TGTGCCAGCAGTTTTAACGTGGGGGCCTTGGGTAATGAAGCTTTCTTT. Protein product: CASSFNVGALGNEAFF.

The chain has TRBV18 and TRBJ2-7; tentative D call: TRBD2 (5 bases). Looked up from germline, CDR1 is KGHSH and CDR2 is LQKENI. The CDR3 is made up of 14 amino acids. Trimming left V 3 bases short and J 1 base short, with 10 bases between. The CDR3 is CASSPQAVSYEQYF. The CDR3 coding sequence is TGTGCCAGCTCACCTCAAGCGGTATCCTACGAGCAGTACTTC.

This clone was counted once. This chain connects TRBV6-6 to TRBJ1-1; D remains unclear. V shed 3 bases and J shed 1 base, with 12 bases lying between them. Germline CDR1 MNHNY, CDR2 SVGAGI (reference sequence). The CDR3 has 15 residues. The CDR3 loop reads CASSYEGSGNTEAFF. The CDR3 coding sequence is TGTGCCAGCAGTTATGAGGGCTCGGGGAACACTGAAGCTTTCTTT.

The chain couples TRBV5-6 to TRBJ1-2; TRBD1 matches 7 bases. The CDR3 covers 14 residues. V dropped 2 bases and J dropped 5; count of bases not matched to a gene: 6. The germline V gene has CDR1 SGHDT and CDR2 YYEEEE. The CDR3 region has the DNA TGTGCCAGCAGCTTACCGGGACAGCGATATGGCTACACCTTC. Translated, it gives CASSLPGQRYGYTF.

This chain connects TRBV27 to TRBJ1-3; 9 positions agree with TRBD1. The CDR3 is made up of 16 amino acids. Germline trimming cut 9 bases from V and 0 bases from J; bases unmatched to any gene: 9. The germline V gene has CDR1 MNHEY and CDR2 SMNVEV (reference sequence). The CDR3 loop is CASGPGQGSSGNTIYF. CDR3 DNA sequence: TGTGCCAGTGGACCGGGACAGGGAAGCTCTGGAAACACCATATATTTT.

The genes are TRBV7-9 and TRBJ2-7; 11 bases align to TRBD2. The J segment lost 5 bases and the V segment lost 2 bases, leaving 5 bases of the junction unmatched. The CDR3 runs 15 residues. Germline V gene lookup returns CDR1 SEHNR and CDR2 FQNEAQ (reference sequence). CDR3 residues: CASSLLAGGKNEQYF. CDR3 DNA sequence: TGTGCCAGCAGCTTATTAGCGGGGGGGAAAAACGAGCAGTACTTC. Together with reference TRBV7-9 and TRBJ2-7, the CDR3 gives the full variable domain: DTGVSQNPRHKITKRGQNVTFRCDPISEHNRLYWYRQTLGQGPEFLTYFQNEAQLEKSRLLSDRFSAERPKGSFSTLEIQRTEQGDSAMYLCASSLLAGGKNEQYFGPGTRLTVT.

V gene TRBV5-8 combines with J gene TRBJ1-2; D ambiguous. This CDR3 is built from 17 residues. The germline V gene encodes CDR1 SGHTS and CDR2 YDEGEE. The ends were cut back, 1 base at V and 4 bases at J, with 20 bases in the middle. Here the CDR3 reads CASSLPSGLGFTYGYTF. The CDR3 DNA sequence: TGTGCCAGCAGCTTGCCCTCCGGACTAGGGTTTACCTATGGCTACACCTTC.

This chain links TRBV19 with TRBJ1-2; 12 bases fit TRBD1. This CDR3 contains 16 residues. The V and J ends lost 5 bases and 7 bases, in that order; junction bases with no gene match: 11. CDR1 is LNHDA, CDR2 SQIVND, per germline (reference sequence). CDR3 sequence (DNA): TGTGCCAGTAGTTCGCACGTTGGGGACAGGGGGCTTGGCTACACCTTC. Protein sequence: CASSSHVGDRGLGYTF.

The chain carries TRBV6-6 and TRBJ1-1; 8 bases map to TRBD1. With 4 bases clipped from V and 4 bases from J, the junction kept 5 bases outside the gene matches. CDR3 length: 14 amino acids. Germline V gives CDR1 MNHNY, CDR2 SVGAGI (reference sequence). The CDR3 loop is CASSSQGEATEAFF. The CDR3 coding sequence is TGTGCCAGCAGTTCACAGGGGGAGGCCACTGAAGCTTTCTTT.

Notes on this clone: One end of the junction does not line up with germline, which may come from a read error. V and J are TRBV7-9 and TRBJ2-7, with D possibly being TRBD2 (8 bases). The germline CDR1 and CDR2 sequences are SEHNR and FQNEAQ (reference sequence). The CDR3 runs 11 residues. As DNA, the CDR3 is TGTTCCAGCGGGGGACAGCACGAGCAGTACTTC. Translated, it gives CSSGGQHEQYF.

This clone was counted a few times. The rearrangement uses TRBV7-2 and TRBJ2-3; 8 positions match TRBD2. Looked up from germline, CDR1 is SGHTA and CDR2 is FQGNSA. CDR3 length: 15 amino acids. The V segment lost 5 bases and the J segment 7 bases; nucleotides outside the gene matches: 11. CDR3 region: CASSPQSSGLHTQYF. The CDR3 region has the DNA TGTGCCAGCAGCCCCCAATCTAGCGGGTTACATACGCAGTATTTT.

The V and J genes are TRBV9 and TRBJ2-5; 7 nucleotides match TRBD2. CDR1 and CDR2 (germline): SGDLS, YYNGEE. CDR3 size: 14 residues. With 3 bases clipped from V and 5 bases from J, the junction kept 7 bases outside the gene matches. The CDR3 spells CASSAGLPRETQYF. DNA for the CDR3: TGTGCCAGCAGCGCGGGACTACCACGGGAGACCCAGTACTTC. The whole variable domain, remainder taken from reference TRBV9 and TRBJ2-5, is DSGVTQTPKHLITATGQRVTLRCSPRSGDLSVYWYQQSLDQGLQFLIQYYNGEERAKGNILERFSAQQFPDLHSELNLSSLELGDSALYFCASSAGLPRETQYFGPGTRLLVL.

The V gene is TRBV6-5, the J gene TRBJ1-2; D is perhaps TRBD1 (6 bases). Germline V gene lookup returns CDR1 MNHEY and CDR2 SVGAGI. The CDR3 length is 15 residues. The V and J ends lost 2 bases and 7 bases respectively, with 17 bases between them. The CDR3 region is CASSYGQLQLGGYTF. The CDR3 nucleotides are TGTGCCAGCAGTTACGGACAGCTACAGCTGGGTGGCTACACCTTC.

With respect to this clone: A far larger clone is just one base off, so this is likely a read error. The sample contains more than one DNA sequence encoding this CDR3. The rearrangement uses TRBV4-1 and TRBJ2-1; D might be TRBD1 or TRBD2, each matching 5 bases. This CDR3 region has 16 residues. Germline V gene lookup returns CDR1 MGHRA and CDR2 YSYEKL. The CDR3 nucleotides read TGCGCTAGCAGCCAAGCGGCGACAGCTTCCTACAATGAGCAGTTCTTC. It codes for CASSQAATASYNEQFF.

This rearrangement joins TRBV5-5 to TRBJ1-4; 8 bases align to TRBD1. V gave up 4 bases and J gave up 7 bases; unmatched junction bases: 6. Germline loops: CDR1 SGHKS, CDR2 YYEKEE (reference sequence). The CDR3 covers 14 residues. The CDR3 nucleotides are TGTGCCAGCAGCCGCGGACAGGGCAGTGAAAAACTGTTTTTT. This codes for CASSRGQGSEKLFF.

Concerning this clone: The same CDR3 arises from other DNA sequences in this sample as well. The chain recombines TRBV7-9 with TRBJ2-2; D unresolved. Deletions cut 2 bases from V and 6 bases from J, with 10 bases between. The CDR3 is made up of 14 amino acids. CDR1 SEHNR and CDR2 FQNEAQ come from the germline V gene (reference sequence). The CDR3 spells CASSLSPWSGELFF. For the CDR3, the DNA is TGTGCCAGCAGCTTAAGCCCGTGGTCCGGGGAGCTGTTTTTT.

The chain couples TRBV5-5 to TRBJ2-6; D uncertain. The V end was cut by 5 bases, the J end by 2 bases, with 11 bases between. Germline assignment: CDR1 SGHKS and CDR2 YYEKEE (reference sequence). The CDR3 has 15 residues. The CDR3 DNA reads TGTGCCAGCAGGCCTCACATTGCTGGGGCCAACGTCCTGACTTTC. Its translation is CASRPHIAGANVLTF.

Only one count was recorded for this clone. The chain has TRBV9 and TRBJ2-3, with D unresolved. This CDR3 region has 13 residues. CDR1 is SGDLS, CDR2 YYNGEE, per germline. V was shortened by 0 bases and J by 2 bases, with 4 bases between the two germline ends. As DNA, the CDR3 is TGTGCCAGCAGCGTAGATCTCACAGATACGCAGTATTTT. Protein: CASSVDLTDTQYF.

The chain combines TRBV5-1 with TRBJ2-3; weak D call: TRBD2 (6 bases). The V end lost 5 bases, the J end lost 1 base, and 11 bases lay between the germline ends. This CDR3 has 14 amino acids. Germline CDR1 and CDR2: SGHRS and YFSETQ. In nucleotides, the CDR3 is TGCGCCAGCAGAGGCGGGACCGGCACAGATACGCAGTATTTT. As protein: CASRGGTGTDTQYF.